The T cell receptor beta chain described here comes from a study of PD-1 blockade in classical Hodgkin lymphoma. Here immunoSEQ multiplex PCR was the method, and the copy in TCRdb shows in-frame clones only, minus some. The data contain roughly 140,000 clones, around 84% of them singletons. After autologous stem cell transplantation all patients relapsed, and prior brentuximab vedotin exposure differed between cohorts. J lost 4 bases, V lost 4 bases, and 1 base had no gene match. This CDR3 comprises 13 residues. The germline gives CDR1 MNHNY, CDR2 SVGAGI (reference sequence). Sequenced material: peripheral blood mononuclear cells (PBMCs), taken before the second cycle of nivolumab. This TCR came from a human donor with classical Hodgkin lymphoma. The J gene is TRBJ1-5, the V gene TRBV6-6, with 7 bases matching TRBD1. This chain's CDR3 is CASSSGGNQPQHF. The CDR3 DNA is TGTGCCAGCAGTTCAGGGGGAAATCAGCCCCAGCATTTT.